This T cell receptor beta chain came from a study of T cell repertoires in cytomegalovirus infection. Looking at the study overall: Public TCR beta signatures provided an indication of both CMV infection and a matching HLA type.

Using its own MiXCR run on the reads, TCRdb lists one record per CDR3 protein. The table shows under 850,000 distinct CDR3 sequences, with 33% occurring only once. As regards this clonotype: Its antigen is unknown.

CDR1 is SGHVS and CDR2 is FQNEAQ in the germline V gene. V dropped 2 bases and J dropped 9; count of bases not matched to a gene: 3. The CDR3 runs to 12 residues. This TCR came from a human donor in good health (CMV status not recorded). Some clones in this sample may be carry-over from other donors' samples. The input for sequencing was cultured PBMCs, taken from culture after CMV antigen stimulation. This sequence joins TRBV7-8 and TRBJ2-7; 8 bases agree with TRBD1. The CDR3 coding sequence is TGTGCCAGCAGCTTACAGGGGGCCGGGCAGTACTTC. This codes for CASSLQGAGQYF.